The sequence of this TCR beta chain was determined in a study of human T cells and chemical hapten exposure. Study details: Sensitizing treatment utilized 2% DPC over a roughly 2 cm by roughly 2 cm portion of upper inner arm skin. DPC (0.01%) was patch tested on the upper back and read at 6 days. The study traced per-sample TCR yield variation mainly to small differences in pooled library volumes.

This sample's time point: patch test 1, 2 weeks after DPC sensitization. Specified treatment: therapeutic diphenylcyclopropenone sensitization with weekly scalp DPC. Every patch test was put on after a blood sample was taken. The CDR3 covers 15 residues. Germline-derived CDR1 and CDR2 are SGHTA and FQGNSA. With V trimmed by 11 bases and J by 4 bases, 14 bases remained unmatched. TCRdb reprocessed the RACE reads with MiXCR, giving one entry per CDR3 protein. The sample consists of tens of thousands of distinct CDR3 sequences, about 10% of them appearing once. This sequence joins TRBV7-2 and TRBJ2-3, with 8 bases fitting TRBD2. The sequencing here drew on whole blood, taken in connection with sensitization to the hapten diphenylcyclopropenone (DPC). The receptor was isolated from a man aged 40-55 years with alopecia areata. Some clones in this sample may be carry-over from other donors' samples. CDR3 loop: CASKGGGLVSDTQYF. As DNA, the CDR3 is TGTGCCTCGAAGGGGGGGGGACTAGTGTCAGATACGCAGTATTTT.